These 30 T cell receptor beta chains share one sample of origin, sequenced in a study of blood T cell repertoires in COVID-19. Sequencing used immunoSEQ multiplex PCR; TCRdb keeps in-frame clones, though not all of them. This table holds under 130,000 clones, roughly 85% found once. The specimen was peripheral blood. These TCRs come from a man between 45 and 60 years old in a cohort sampled during active COVID-19.

The chain employs TRBV7-2 and TRBJ2-1; 10 bases are shared with TRBD2. The germline CDR1 and CDR2 sequences are SGHTA and FQGNSA. The CDR3 has 16 residues. J was trimmed by 2 bases and V by 7 bases; bases with no gene match: 8. CDR3 residues: CASTTMSGGAYNEQFF. The CDR3 nucleotides read TGTGCCAGCACAACTATGAGCGGGGGGGCCTACAATGAGCAGTTCTTC.

The J gene is TRBJ1-4, the V gene TRBV19; D unclear. This CDR3 has 12 amino acids. Germline V gene lookup returns CDR1 LNHDA and CDR2 SQIVND (reference sequence). V shed 5 bases and J shed 7 bases, with 8 bases lying between them. CDR3 coding DNA: TGTGCCAGTAGTCAACAGATTGAAAAACTGTTTTTT. It specifies CASSQQIEKLFF.

The rearrangement uses TRBV6-5 and TRBJ1-2; 7 nucleotides agree with TRBD1. The CDR3 sequence is 14 residues long. Germline V gene lookup returns CDR1 MNHEY and CDR2 SVGAGI. V trimming: 6 bases; J trimming: 4 bases; junction bases outside the gene matches: 8. CDR3: CASRSNRGTYGYTF. The DNA of the CDR3 is TGTGCCAGCAGATCAAACAGGGGCACCTATGGCTACACCTTC.

V and J are TRBV12-3 or TRBV12-4 and TRBJ1-2; 7 positions agree with TRBD1. This CDR3 has 13 residues. Unmatched junction bases numbered 6, after V lost 4 bases and J lost 7 bases. The CDR3 region is CASSSDRVGGYTF. CDR3 sequence (DNA): TGTGCCAGCAGTTCCGACAGGGTAGGTGGCTACACCTTC.

The rearrangement links TRBV7-9 to TRBJ2-3, with 7 bases aligning to TRBD2. This CDR3 is built from 15 residues. V trimming: 5 bases; J trimming: 4 bases; junction bases outside the gene matches: 9. CDR1 and CDR2 (germline): SEHNR, FQNEAQ (reference sequence). The DNA for the CDR3 is TGTGCCAGCAGCCCCCCCAAGGGGAGGGCAGATACGCAGTATTTT. It translates to CASSPPKGRADTQYF.

The chain joins TRBV13 to TRBJ2-7; a possible D gene is TRBD1 (6 bases). V lost 4 bases to trimming and J lost 6 bases, with 10 bases between them. Germline lookup yields CDR1 PRHDT and CDR2 FYEKMQ (reference sequence). The length of the CDR3 is 12 residues. CDR3 in amino acids: CASSWRQAEQYF. DNA of the CDR3: TGTGCCAGCAGCTGGCGACAGGCCGAGCAGTACTTC.

This chain links TRBV6-5 with TRBJ1-2; 8 positions agree with TRBD1. The CDR3 has 13 residues. From germline, CDR1 is MNHEY and CDR2 SVGAGI. V lost 6 bases, J lost 6 bases, and 6 bases stayed unmatched. The CDR3: CASRVPGGDGYTF. The CDR3 DNA reads as TGTGCCAGCAGGGTACCAGGGGGCGATGGCTACACCTTC.

The gene calls are TRBV5-6 and TRBJ1-5, with D uncertain. The V end lost 4 bases, the J end lost 5 bases, and 16 bases lay between the germline ends. CDR3 length: 15 residues. CDR1 SGHDT and CDR2 YYEEEE come from the germline V gene. The CDR3 reads CASSRRGGWHQPQHF. In nucleotides, the CDR3 is TGTGCCAGCAGCCGCCGAGGAGGGTGGCATCAGCCCCAGCATTTT.

CDR3 DNA sequence: TGTGCCAGCAGCCGAGGGGGCACTGGTGGAAAACTGTTTTTT. Its protein product is CASSRGGTGGKLFF. The V gene is TRBV3-1 (or the pseudogene TRBV3-2), the J gene TRBJ1-4; 7 bases fit TRBD1. Trimming took 4 bases from V and 10 from J; bases not matched to a gene: 9. The length of the CDR3 is 14 residues. Per germline, CDR1 LGHDT and CDR2 YNNKEL (reference sequence).

The chain joins TRBV11-3 to TRBJ2-3, with a possible D match to TRBD1 (5 bases). V shed 5 bases and J shed 7 bases, with 13 bases lying between them. The germline V gene has CDR1 SGHNT and CDR2 YENEEA. The CDR3 runs to 13 residues. Here the CDR3 DNA reads TGTGCCAGCAGCCCTATGGGGCGGAATACGCAGTATTTT. This encodes CASSPMGRNTQYF.

The chain employs TRBV11-2 and TRBJ2-1; TRBD2 might be the D (5 bases). Germline CDR1 reads SGHAT; CDR2 reads FQNNGV. This CDR3 contains 16 residues. Deletions cut 1 base from V and 7 bases from J, with 17 bases between. CDR3 DNA sequence: TGTGCCAGCAGCTTAGGAGGGCGAGCTAGGAGGAATGAGCAGTTCTTC. Its protein is CASSLGGRARRNEQFF.

The rearrangement uses TRBV7-9 and TRBJ2-6; the match to TRBD1 covers 11 bases. V gave up 5 bases and J gave up 1 base; unmatched junction bases: 7. Germline CDR1 reads SEHNR; CDR2 reads FQNEAQ (reference sequence). This CDR3 spans 18 amino acids. The CDR3 here is CASSKRTGGPSGANVLTF. Here the CDR3 DNA reads TGTGCCAGCAGCAAAAGGACAGGGGGCCCTTCTGGGGCCAACGTCCTGACTTTC.

The rearrangement links TRBV19 to TRBJ2-7, with TRBD2 identical over 11 bases. There are 16 residues in the CDR3. The germline V gene encodes CDR1 LNHDA and CDR2 SQIVND (reference sequence). J lost 4 bases, V lost 5 bases, and 10 bases had no gene match. CDR3 region: CASSSFTSGGSYEQYF. The CDR3 DNA reads as TGTGCCAGTAGTTCCTTTACTAGCGGGGGATCGTACGAGCAGTACTTC.

The genes are TRBV7-2 and TRBJ2-2, with 10 bases identical to TRBD2. Losses at the gene ends were 6 bases for V and 2 bases for J; bases not matched to a gene: 6. Looked up from germline, CDR1 is SGHTA and CDR2 is FQGNSA. The CDR3 loop spans 16 amino acids. CDR3 sequence: CASRRVAGGNTGELFF. CDR3 in DNA: TGTGCCAGCAGAAGAGTAGCGGGGGGTAACACCGGGGAGCTGTTTTTT.

The chain uses TRBV5-1 and TRBJ2-3; 14 bases map to TRBD2. The V segment lost 5 bases and the J segment 6 bases; nucleotides outside the gene matches: 8. The CDR3 contains 16 residues. CDR1 SGHRS and CDR2 YFSETQ come from the germline V gene. This CDR3 reads CASRGLAGAPGDTQYF. CDR3 DNA sequence: TGCGCCAGCAGGGGACTAGCGGGGGCCCCGGGTGATACGCAGTATTTT.

This clone appeared once. J is TRBJ2-2 and V is TRBV6-6; a possible D gene is TRBD1 (6 bases). Germline CDR1 reads MNHNY; CDR2 reads SVGAGI (reference sequence). CDR3 length: 14 amino acids. V lost 6 bases to trimming and J lost 5 bases, with 13 bases between them. The CDR3 region has the DNA TGTGCCAGCAGCCGCGATACAGGGACCGGGGAGCTGTTTTTT. Translated: CASSRDTGTGELFF.

This chain connects TRBV12-3 or TRBV12-4 to TRBJ2-5; D unclear. The CDR3 length is 11 residues. Between the trimmed V and J ends, which lost 2 bases and 5 bases, there was a span of 3 bases. CDR3 residues: CASSLQETQYF. The CDR3 nucleotides read TGTGCCAGCAGTTTACAGGAGACCCAGTACTTC.

This CDR3 is CATQDGGGRGNQPQHF. CDR3 sequence (DNA): TGTGCCACCCAGGATGGCGGGGGACGCGGGAATCAGCCCCAGCATTTT. The gene calls are TRBV19 and TRBJ1-5; D possibly corresponds to TRBD1 (5 bases). The CDR3 spans 16 residues. The V end was cut by 10 bases, the J end by 4 bases, with 23 bases between. The V gene's germline CDR1 is LNHDA and CDR2 SQIVND (reference sequence).

The chain links TRBV19 to TRBJ2-5; 10 bases align to TRBD2. The CDR3 totals 16 residues. Germline loops: CDR1 LNHDA, CDR2 SQIVND (reference sequence). V dropped 4 bases and J dropped 5; count of bases not matched to a gene: 10. The CDR3, as DNA: TGTGCCAGTAGTACTACCACTAGCGGGGTCTGGGAGACCCAGTACTTC. It specifies CASSTTTSGVWETQYF.

The count of this clone is one. The chain uses TRBV6-2 or TRBV6-3 and TRBJ2-7, with 12 bases lining up with TRBD2. J was trimmed by 1 base and V by 2 bases; bases with no gene match: 6. This CDR3 spans 17 amino acids. Germline-derived CDR1 and CDR2 are MNHEY and SVGEGT. The CDR3 spells CASSYRTSGAYSYEQYF. DNA for the CDR3: TGTGCCAGCAGTTACCGGACTAGCGGGGCCTATTCCTACGAGCAGTACTTC.

J is TRBJ2-7 and V is TRBV7-8, with a weak D call TRBD2 (7 bases). CDR3 length: 17 amino acids. Germline CDR1 reads SGHVS; CDR2 reads FQNEAQ. V was pared by 0 bases and J by 0 bases, with 15 bases between. The CDR3: CASSLAGGGTNSYEQYV. CDR3 bases: TGTGCCAGCAGCTTAGCGGGGGGCGGGACTAACTCCTACGAGCAGTACGTC.

The CDR3 DNA is TGTGCCAGCAGTTACAAGGAGTATGGCTACACCTTC. Amino acid sequence: CASSYKEYGYTF. The V and J genes are TRBV6-6 and TRBJ1-2; D is undetermined. The V gene lost 2 bases and the J gene lost 5 bases, with 6 bases spanning the gap. This CDR3 region has 12 residues. In germline, CDR1 is MNHNY, CDR2 SVGAGI (reference sequence).

Only a few counts were recorded for this clone. The chain uses TRBV4-2 and TRBJ2-5, with TRBD2 matching over 10 bases. Germline CDR1 reads LGHNA; CDR2 reads YNFKEQ. With V trimmed by 0 bases and J by 4 bases, 17 bases remained unmatched. CDR3 length equals 20 residues. DNA of the CDR3: TGTGCCAGCAGCCAAGATTTAGGAGGGGAAGGAGCGGGGGGGCGAGAGACCCAGTACTTC. Translation: CASSQDLGGEGAGGRETQYF.

The chain links TRBV9 to TRBJ2-3, with TRBD1 identical over 9 bases. The V segment lost 0 bases and the J segment 13 bases; nucleotides outside the gene matches: 3. From germline, CDR1 is SGDLS and CDR2 YYNGEE. The CDR3 runs 12 residues. CDR3 nucleotides: TGTGCCAGCAGCGTAGTACAGGGGGCGAAGTATTTT. Encoded protein: CASSVVQGAKYF.

This sequence joins TRBV5-4 and TRBJ2-5, with unresolved D. This CDR3 contains 14 residues. V lost 1 base and J 1 base, leaving 8 bases between the germline ends. The germline V gene encodes CDR1 SGHNT and CDR2 YYREEE (reference sequence). DNA for the CDR3: TGTGCCAGCAGCTTGCCGTCCAGCCAAGAGACCCAGTACTTC. Encoded protein: CASSLPSSQETQYF. The whole variable domain, remainder taken from reference TRBV5-4 and TRBJ2-5, is ETGVTQSPTHLIKTRGQQVTLRCSSQSGHNTVSWYQQALGQGPQFIFQYYREEENGRGNFPPRFSGLQFPNYSSELNVNALELDDSALYLCASSLPSSQETQYFGPGTRLLVL.

CDR3 DNA: TGCGCCAGCAGCGGGGGACAGGGTGGTGGCTACACCTTC. Protein: CASSGGQGGGYTF. The genes are TRBV5-1 and TRBJ1-2, with TRBD1 matching over 9 bases. Germline CDR1 and CDR2: SGHRS and YFSETQ. The CDR3 is 13 residues long. V was pared by 4 bases and J by 7 bases, with 5 bases of the junction left unmatched.

V gene TRBV29-1 combines with J gene TRBJ2-3, with 14 bases lining up with TRBD2. V gave up 1 base and J gave up 0 bases; unmatched junction bases: 9. Germline V gene data show CDR1 as SQVTM and CDR2 as ANQGSEA. This CDR3 spans 19 amino acids. This CDR3 reads CSVEGGLAGVTPSTDTQYF. The CDR3 DNA reads TGCAGCGTTGAAGGGGGACTAGCGGGGGTTACCCCTAGCACAGATACGCAGTATTTT.

V and J are TRBV5-5 and TRBJ2-7; D remains ambiguous. The CDR3 covers 12 residues. The germline V gene encodes CDR1 SGHKS and CDR2 YYEKEE (reference sequence). Trimming removed 4 bases from V and 6 bases from J, with 11 bases in between. CDR3 amino acids: CASSLVETEQYF. The CDR3 DNA follows: TGTGCCAGCAGCCTCGTGGAGACCGAGCAGTACTTC.

The rearrangement uses TRBV7-2 and TRBJ1-2, with 11 bases matching TRBD1. The CDR3 is 17 residues long. CDR1 SGHTA and CDR2 FQGNSA come from the germline V gene. V lost 5 bases and J lost 7; bases outside the gene matches: 15. CDR3 region: CASSPIGTGGRVGGYTF. The DNA for the CDR3 is TGTGCCAGCAGCCCGATTGGGACAGGGGGTCGGGTTGGTGGCTACACCTTC.

V gene TRBV5-4 combines with J gene TRBJ2-7; no clear D gene. This CDR3 is built from 11 residues. Germline CDR1 SGHNT, CDR2 YYREEE (reference sequence). V lost 10 bases and J 6 bases, leaving 14 bases between the germline ends. The CDR3: CAPPRQVEQYV. The CDR3 DNA sequence: TGTGCCCCTCCCAGGCAGGTCGAGCAGTACGTC.